The 6 T cell receptor beta chains given below trace back to one sample, sequenced in a study of blood T cell repertoires in COVID-19. Clones were sequenced by immunoSEQ multiplex PCR, and TCRdb holds only the in-frame ones, with some missing. Here the sample spans approximately 100,000 clones, roughly 92% being singletons. Sequencing was carried out using peripheral blood. Source of these receptors: a man between 45 and 60 years old with active COVID-19.

This clone showed up just once. V gene TRBV28 combines with J gene TRBJ1-5; maybe TRBD1 (5 bases). The CDR3 is 18 residues long. V lost 2 bases to trimming and J lost 4 bases, with 21 bases between them. Germline V gene data show CDR1 as MDHEN and CDR2 as SYDVKM. CDR3 sequence reads: CASSLVQQGLLRNQPQHF. The CDR3 bases are TGTGCCAGCAGTTTAGTCCAGCAGGGCCTCCTTCGGAATCAGCCCCAGCATTTT.

CDR3 DNA sequence: TGTGCCAGCAGTTTACAGGGGTGGGGGGAGACCCAGTACTTC. Amino acids: CASSLQGWGETQYF. This sequence joins TRBV28 and TRBJ2-5, with a possible D match to TRBD1 (6 bases). The germline V gene has CDR1 MDHEN and CDR2 SYDVKM. V gave up 2 bases and J gave up 5 bases, with 12 bases separating them. This CDR3 region has 14 residues.

DNA for the CDR3: TGCGCCAGCTTCCTAGCGGGGGGAACAGATACGCAGTATTTT. It encodes CASFLAGGTDTQYF. The rearrangement links TRBV5-1 to TRBJ2-3, with 11 bases matching TRBD2. The CDR3 runs 14 residues. With V trimmed by 7 bases and J by 3 bases, 4 bases remained unmatched. Germline lookup yields CDR1 SGHRS and CDR2 YFSETQ. Full variable domain (rest looked up from reference TRBV5-1 and TRBJ2-3): KAGVTQTPRYLIKTRGQQVTLSCSPISGHRSVSWYQQTPGQGLQFLFEYFSETQRNKGNFPGRFSGRQFSNSRSEMNVSTLELGDSALYLCASFLAGGTDTQYFGPGTRLTVL.

This chain joins TRBV5-6 and TRBJ1-6; no definite D call. The CDR3 has 14 residues. Germline V gene lookup returns CDR1 SGHDT and CDR2 YYEEEE. Trimming took off 1 base at V and 9 bases at J, with 11 bases between the two ends. The CDR3 region has the DNA TGTGCCAGCAGCTTGAATGTGCGCGGTTCACCCCTCCACTTT. It specifies CASSLNVRGSPLHF.

This sequence joins TRBV19 and TRBJ1-1, with 8 positions matching TRBD1. V was pared by 8 bases and J by 0 bases, with 5 bases of the junction left unmatched. Per the germline V gene, CDR1 is LNHDA and CDR2 is SQIVND (reference sequence). The CDR3 is made up of 14 amino acids. The DNA of the CDR3 is TGTGCCAGTTTAAGGACAGGGATGAACACTGAAGCTTTCTTT. Translated: CASLRTGMNTEAFF.

Comments on this clone: Because the CDR3's place on the DNA is in doubt, the DNA is left out and the CDR3 is given as listed by TCRdb. V and J are TRBV2 and TRBJ2-7; the table's TRBD1 call for D was not verified on the DNA. Germline assignment: CDR1 SNHLY and CDR2 FYNNEI. The CDR3 is 14 residues long, ends included. The chain's CDR3 is CASILDRRSYEQYF.